The 24 T cell receptor beta chains below all came from one sample that was sequenced in a study of cytomegalovirus exposure and HLA in healthy donors. A multiplex PCR was run with 60 Vbeta primers and 13 Jbeta primers. Profiling relied on immunoSEQ multiplex PCR, and the TCRdb table lists in-frame clones only, not all of them. The profile shows over 150,000 clones, roughly 73% of them singletons. The sequenced sample was PBMCs. These receptors were taken from a male donor in good health and CMV-seronegative.

The chain has TRBV7-3 and TRBJ1-1; D is possibly TRBD1 (6 bases). This CDR3 has 14 residues. CDR1 and CDR2 from the germline V gene are SGHTA and FQGTGA. Trimming cost V 5 bases and J 5 bases, with 15 bases left between them. In DNA form, the CDR3 reads TGTGCCAGCAGCCAAACCGGGACAAGGACTGAAGCTTTCTTT. Its translation is CASSQTGTRTEAFF.

This clone was seen a few times. This sequence joins TRBV18 and TRBJ2-7, with 10 bases fitting TRBD2. Germline-derived CDR1 and CDR2 are KGHSH and LQKENI. Trimming removed 1 base from V and 0 bases from J; junction bases left unmatched: 3. The CDR3 length is 16 residues. CDR3 coding DNA: TGTGCCAGCTCACCACAGCGGGGGGGTGTCTCCTACGAGCAGTACTTC. It yields the protein CASSPQRGGVSYEQYF.

This chain joins TRBV27 and TRBJ2-6, with 8 bases aligning to TRBD1. Unmatched junction bases numbered 5, after V lost 2 bases and J lost 2 bases. CDR1 MNHEY and CDR2 SMNVEV come from the germline V gene (reference sequence). The CDR3 contains 17 residues. The DNA for the CDR3 is TGTGCCAGCAGTTTAGGGCAGGGGGCGCCTGGGGCCAACGTCCTGACTTTC. Translating it yields CASSLGQGAPGANVLTF.

The rearrangement links TRBV5-1 to TRBJ1-2; TRBD1 aligns across 7 bases. Germline V gene sequence: CDR1 SGHRS, CDR2 YFSETQ. CDR3 size: 13 residues. Trimming took 3 bases from V and 5 from J; bases not matched to a gene: 4. DNA of the CDR3: TGCGCCAGCAGCTCCGGACAGGCTTATGGCTACACCTTC. Its translation: CASSSGQAYGYTF.

The chain couples TRBV11-2 to TRBJ2-2; the D is unclear. The germline V and J ends were trimmed by 1 base and 6 bases, with 3 bases remaining between them. There are 12 residues in the CDR3. Germline-derived CDR1 and CDR2 are SGHAT and FQNNGV. The CDR3 coding sequence is TGTGCCAGCAGCTTAGCCGCCGGGGAGCTGTTTTTT. Translation gives CASSLAAGELFF.

The chain links TRBV6-5 to TRBJ2-2; 9 bases are shared with TRBD1. CDR1 and CDR2 (germline): MNHEY, SVGAGI. Trimming cost V 1 base and J 8 bases; bases outside gene matches: 8. This CDR3 comprises 16 residues. DNA of the CDR3: TGTGCCAGCAGTTACTTGGAGACAGGGGGGGGTGGGGAGCTGTTTTTT. Its protein product is CASSYLETGGGGELFF.

Note on this clone: Sequence at one end of the junction differs from germline and may be a read error. Other DNA sequences in the sample encode the same CDR3. This chain links TRBV6-5 with TRBJ1-1, with unresolved D. The length of the CDR3 is 13 residues. The germline gives CDR1 MNHEY, CDR2 SVGAGI. CDR3 amino acids: CASSYRGNTEAFF. As DNA, the CDR3 is TGTGCCAGCAGTTATAGAGGGAACACTGAGGCTTTCTTT.

The CDR3 bases are TGCGCCAGCAGCCTTCTCCAGGGGGATACGCAGTATTTT. The encoded protein is CASSLLQGDTQYF. This chain links TRBV4-3 with TRBJ2-3; weak D call: TRBD1 (6 bases). The V and J ends lost 4 bases and 6 bases respectively, with 11 bases between them. Per germline, CDR1 LGHNA and CDR2 YSLEER. CDR3 length equals 13 residues.

V and J are TRBV19 and TRBJ2-1; TRBD1 might be the D (7 bases). There are 15 residues in the CDR3. Trimming stripped 7 bases from V and 9 bases from J, with 22 bases between. The V gene's germline CDR1 is LNHDA and CDR2 SQIVND (reference sequence). CDR3 loop: CASTPWGSQGGEQFF. CDR3 nucleotide sequence: TGTGCCAGTACCCCATGGGGCAGTCAGGGGGGTGAGCAGTTCTTC.

J is TRBJ2-1 and V is TRBV7-3, with TRBD1 identical over 10 bases. Trimming at V came to 5 bases and at J to 9 bases, leaving 7 bases not matched to a gene. The CDR3 sequence is 14 residues long. Germline V gene sequence: CDR1 SGHTA, CDR2 FQGTGA. The CDR3 nucleotides are TGTGCCAGCAGCGTGATGGGACAGGGGTTTGAGCAGTTCTTC. It codes for CASSVMGQGFEQFF.

CDR3 residues: CAISVAGTGGIRGTDTQYF. CDR3 DNA sequence: TGTGCCATCAGTGTTGCGGGGACAGGGGGAATTCGGGGCACAGATACGCAGTATTTT. This chain connects TRBV10-3 to TRBJ2-3; 11 bases fit TRBD1. Germline V gene sequence: CDR1 ENHRY, CDR2 SYGVKD. With 4 bases clipped from V and 1 base from J, the junction kept 13 bases outside the gene matches. There are 19 residues in the CDR3.

The V gene is TRBV28, the J gene TRBJ1-4, with D uncertain. V was trimmed by 5 bases and J by 0 bases, leaving 13 bases between them. Germline V gene lookup returns CDR1 MDHEN and CDR2 SYDVKM. The CDR3 length is 16 residues. CDR3 sequence reads: CASSKLLTSTNEKLFF. Here the CDR3 DNA reads TGTGCCAGCAGTAAGCTACTCACCTCAACTAATGAAAAACTGTTTTTT.

To note about this clone: Additional DNA sequences in this sample encode the identical CDR3. The chain uses TRBV28 and TRBJ2-7; perhaps TRBD1 as D (6 bases). The CDR3 covers 12 residues. Germline loops: CDR1 MDHEN, CDR2 SYDVKM. Between the trimmed V and J ends, which lost 6 bases and 1 base, there was a span of 7 bases. CDR3 loop: CASRTGSYEQYF. The CDR3 coding sequence is TGTGCCAGCAGAACAGGGTCCTACGAGCAGTACTTC.

The rearrangement links TRBV28 to TRBJ1-4; D not resolved. This CDR3 is 15 amino acids long. V lost 6 bases to trimming and J lost 0 bases, with 11 bases between them. Looked up from germline, CDR1 is MDHEN and CDR2 is SYDVKM. CDR3 bases: TGTGCCAGCAGCGCAGACACGACAACTAATGAAAAACTGTTTTTT. Translation: CASSADTTTNEKLFF.

V and J are TRBV7-2 and TRBJ2-3; 8 bases are a match to TRBD2. The CDR3 consists of 15 residues. J was trimmed by 2 bases and V by 5 bases; bases with no gene match: 6. CDR1 and CDR2 (germline): SGHTA, FQGNSA. CDR3 nucleotides: TGTGCCAGCAGCGGACTAGCTATACCCACAGATACGCAGTATTTT. Translating it yields CASSGLAIPTDTQYF. Variable domain in full (rest from reference TRBV7-2 and TRBJ2-3): GAGVSQSPSNKVTEKGKDVELRCDPISGHTALYWYRQSLGQGLEFLIYFQGNSAPDKSGLPSDRFSAERTGGSVSTLTIQRTQQEDSAVYLCASSGLAIPTDTQYFGPGTRLTVL.

In this sample, this clone turned up a few times. The CDR3: CASSASGATDTQYF. The DNA for the CDR3 is TGTGCCAGCAGTGCAAGCGGGGCCACAGATACGCAGTATTTT. The chain has TRBV27 and TRBJ2-3; 7 bases agree with TRBD2. The junction had 4 bases not matched to a gene; V was cut back by 5 bases and J by 2 bases. The CDR3 is 14 residues long. Germline CDR1 and CDR2: MNHEY and SMNVEV (reference sequence).

The chain couples TRBV7-6 to TRBJ1-2; TRBD1 matches 10 bases. With 6 bases clipped from V and 8 bases from J, the junction kept 6 bases outside the gene matches. This CDR3 has 13 residues. The germline V gene has CDR1 SGHVS and CDR2 FNYEAQ. The CDR3 sequence is CASSRQGAGGYTF. The CDR3 nucleotides read TGTGCCAGCAGTAGACAGGGGGCAGGGGGCTACACCTTC.

The V call is TRBV4-2, the J call TRBJ2-3; 9 positions agree with TRBD2. The V gene end was trimmed by 1 base and the J gene end by 6 bases; junction bases not matched to a gene: 11. CDR1 and CDR2 (germline): LGHNA, YNFKEQ. The CDR3 has 17 residues. The CDR3 DNA is TGTGCCAGCAGCCAAGTAGGAGCGGGGGGAGGGGGCGATACGCAGTATTTT. Translated: CASSQVGAGGGGDTQYF.

The rearrangement links TRBV28 to TRBJ2-5; D is uncertain. Trimming cost V 3 bases and J 2 bases, with 7 bases left between them. This CDR3 spans 13 amino acids. Germline V gene sequence: CDR1 MDHEN, CDR2 SYDVKM. DNA of the CDR3: TGTGCCAGCAGTTTTCCAGGTCAAGAGACCCAGTACTTC. Its translation: CASSFPGQETQYF.

The chain employs TRBV5-1 and TRBJ1-1; D uncertain. This CDR3 contains 12 residues. The V end lost 3 bases, the J end lost 3 bases, and 6 bases lay between the germline ends. Germline V gene sequence: CDR1 SGHRS, CDR2 YFSETQ. This chain's CDR3 is CASSYGDTEAFF. DNA of the CDR3: TGCGCCAGCAGCTACGGTGACACTGAAGCTTTCTTT.

V usage is TRBV27 and J usage is TRBJ2-2; 7 nucleotides match TRBD2. V lost 6 bases to trimming and J lost 4 bases; unmatched junction nucleotides: 2. Germline CDR1 reads MNHEY; CDR2 reads SMNVEV (reference sequence). The CDR3 totals 13 residues. The CDR3 sequence: CASRPGGTGELFF. The DNA of the CDR3 is TGTGCCAGCAGACCGGGAGGCACCGGGGAGCTGTTTTTT.

This chain uses TRBV21-1 with TRBJ1-1; the D call of TRBD1 is as the table states it, not checked on the DNA. TRBV21-1 is designated a pseudogene. The CDR3 extends over 14 amino acids. The CDR3 region is CASSNSDRVSEAFF. CDR3 DNA sequence: TGTGCCAGCAGCAATTCGGACAGGGTATCTGAAGCTTTCTTT.

The genes are TRBV5-6 and TRBJ2-1, with 7 nucleotides matching TRBD1. The CDR3 extends over 15 amino acids. The junction had 0 bases not matched to a gene; V was cut back by 0 bases and J by 0 bases. From germline, CDR1 is SGHDT and CDR2 YYEEEE. CDR3 nucleotides: TGTGCCAGCAGCTTGGGGGACAGCTCCTACAATGAGCAGTTCTTC. It specifies CASSLGDSSYNEQFF.

This clone appeared a few times. The rearrangement links TRBV7-2 to TRBJ1-2; TRBD1 matches 7 bases. The V gene end was trimmed by 7 bases and the J gene end by 4 bases; junction bases not matched to a gene: 21. Germline assignment: CDR1 SGHTA and CDR2 FQGNSA. The CDR3 consists of 18 residues. The CDR3 bases are TGTGCCAGCACTATTGGTCCAGGGGGGTTATCAATGACCTATGGCTACACCTTC. It yields the protein CASTIGPGGLSMTYGYTF.